This T cell receptor (beta chain) is drawn from a study of beta chain features in type 1 diabetes. Whole-study results and caveats: Here, the possible influence of HLA type (on TCRB rearrangement) remained unresolved. Shorter TCRB CDR3s, moderately but significantly so, marked every one of the four CD4+ subsets in Type 1 diabetes patients. Naive, central memory and regulatory TCRB repertoires appeared more similar among patients than healthy donors.

This clone has a handful of counts. The antigen remains unidentified. Trimming removed 0 bases from V and 6 bases from J, with 16 bases in between. The CDR3 runs to 16 residues. Germline CDR1 is SGHTA and CDR2 is FQGNSA. Expressed TCRB transcripts were sequenced after all isolated RNA was converted to cDNA. Profiled with immunoSEQ multiplex PCR; TCRdb holds only in-frame clones, not every one. The sample gives about 280,000 clones, around 16% of which show up once; less than 0.02% is in the top ten. The TCR comes from a man aged 18 to 29 with type 1 diabetes. Sequencing was done on a sample of naive CD4+ T cells from blood. V and J are TRBV7-2 and TRBJ2-3; a weak D match, TRBD2 (7 bases). As DNA, the CDR3 is TGTGCCAGCAGCTTAGCTGGGGGGGGCAGCGGGGATACGCAGTATTTT. Encoded protein: CASSLAGGGSGDTQYF.